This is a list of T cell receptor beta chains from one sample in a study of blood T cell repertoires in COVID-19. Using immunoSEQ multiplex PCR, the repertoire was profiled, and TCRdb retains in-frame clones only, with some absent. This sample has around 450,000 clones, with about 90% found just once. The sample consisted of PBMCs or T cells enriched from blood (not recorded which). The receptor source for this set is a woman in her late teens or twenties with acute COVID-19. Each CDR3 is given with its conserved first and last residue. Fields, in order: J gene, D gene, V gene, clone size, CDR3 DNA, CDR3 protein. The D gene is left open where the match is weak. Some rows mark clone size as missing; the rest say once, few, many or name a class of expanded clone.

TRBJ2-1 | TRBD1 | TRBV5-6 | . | TGTGCCAGCAGCTTTGGCGCCGGGACAGGGTTCGGAGAGCAGTTCTTC | CASSFGAGTGFGEQFF
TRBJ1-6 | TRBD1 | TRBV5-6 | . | TGTGCCAGCAGCTTGGACAGGGGGCTGGGATCACCCCTCCACTTT | CASSLDRGLGSPLHF
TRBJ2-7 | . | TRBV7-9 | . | TGTGCCAGCAGCCCCAATTACGAGCAGTACTTC | CASSPNYEQYF
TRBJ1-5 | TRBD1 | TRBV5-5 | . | TGTGCCAGCAGTCCTAGGGGGCTTGGCAATCAGCCCCAGCATTTT | CASSPRGLGNQPQHF
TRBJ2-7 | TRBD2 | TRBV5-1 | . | TGCGCCAGCAGCTTGGGTCTTAGCGGGCGATACGAGCAGTACTTC | CASSLGLSGRYEQYF
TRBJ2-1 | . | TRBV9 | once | TGTGCCAGCAGCAAAAGGGGGAATGAGCAGTTCTTC | CASSKRGNEQFF
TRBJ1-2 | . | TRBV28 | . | TGTGCCAGCAGTTTCGCAGGGGAATATGGCTACACCTTC | CASSFAGEYGYTF
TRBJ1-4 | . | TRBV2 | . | TGTGCCAGCAACTGGAGGTCTGGGAGTAATGAAAAACTGTTTTTT | CASNWRSGSNEKLFF
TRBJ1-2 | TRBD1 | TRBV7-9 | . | TGTGCCAGCAGCCATATTACGGGACAGGGACGATACGGCTACACCTTC | CASSHITGQGRYGYTF
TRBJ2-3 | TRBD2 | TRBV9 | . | TGTGCCAGCAGCGTAGAGGGAAATAGCGGGACGACAGATACGCAGTATTTT | CASSVEGNSGTTDTQYF
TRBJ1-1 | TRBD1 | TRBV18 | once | TGTGCCAGCTCACGAGGGACAGGGGACCTGAACACTGAAGCTTTCTTT | CASSRGTGDLNTEAFF
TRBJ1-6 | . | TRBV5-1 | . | TGCGCCAGCTCCGCAGTTCGTGATACACCCCTCCACTTT | CASSAVRDTPLHF
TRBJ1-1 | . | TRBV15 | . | TGTGCCACTAATCAGGATAGTTGGGAGGGGAAGTTGCGGAACACTGAAGCTTTCTTT | CATNQDSWEGKLRNTEAFF
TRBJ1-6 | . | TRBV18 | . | TGTGCCAGCTCCATCCTGGGGCAGACAAACTATAATTCACCCCTCCACTTT | CASSILGQTNYNSPLHF
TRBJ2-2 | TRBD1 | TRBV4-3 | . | TGCGCCAGCAGCCAGGGGACAGGCTACACCGGGGAGCTGTTTTTT | CASSQGTGYTGELFF
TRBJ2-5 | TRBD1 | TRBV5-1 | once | TGCGCCAGCAGCTTGGAGGGGGACAGGCCACAAGAGACCCAGTACTTC | CASSLEGDRPQETQYF
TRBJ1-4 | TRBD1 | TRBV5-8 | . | TGTGCCAGCAGCCCGGGACAGGGATCTAATGAAAAACTGTTTTTT | CASSPGQGSNEKLFF
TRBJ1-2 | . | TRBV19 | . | TGTGCCAGTAGTAGAGCAAGTGGGTTGGGAGATGGCTACACCTTC | CASSRASGLGDGYTF
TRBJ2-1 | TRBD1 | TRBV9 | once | TGTGCCAGCAGCGTAGAGGGGGCAGCCGCAGCTTACAATGAGCAGTTCTTC | CASSVEGAAAAYNEQFF
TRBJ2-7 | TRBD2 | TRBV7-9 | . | TGTGCCAGCAGCTTTACTCGGACTAGCGAGCCCTACGAGCAGTACTTC | CASSFTRTSEPYEQYF
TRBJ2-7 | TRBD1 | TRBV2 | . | TGTGCCCTCTCCAGACAGGGCGTAACCTACGAGCAGTACTTC | CALSRQGVTYEQYF
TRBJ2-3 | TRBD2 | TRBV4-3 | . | TGCGCCAGCAGCCAAGATAAGGCGGGAGGGCCAGGAGATACGCAGTATTTT | CASSQDKAGGPGDTQYF
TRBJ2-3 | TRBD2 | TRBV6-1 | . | TGTGCCAGCGGTGGGGGTAAGCGGGGGGCCACAGATACGCAGTATTTT | CASGGGKRGATDTQYF
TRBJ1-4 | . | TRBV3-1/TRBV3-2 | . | TGTGCCGGAAGGACAGAACTATCGTACCCTAATGAAAAACTGTTTTTT | CAGRTELSYPNEKLFF
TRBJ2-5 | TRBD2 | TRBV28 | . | TGTGCCAGCAGGGGGACTAGCTGGGAGACCCAGTACTTC | CASRGTSWETQYF
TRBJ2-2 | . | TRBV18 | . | TGTGCCAGCTCACTACTCGACAGCTCGAACACCGGGGAGCTGTTTTTT | CASSLLDSSNTGELFF
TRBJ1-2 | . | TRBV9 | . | TGTGCCAGCAGCGTAGACCGGGAGGTTATAAACTATGGCTACACCTTC | CASSVDREVINYGYTF
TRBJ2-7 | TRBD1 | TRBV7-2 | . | TGTGCCAGCAGCCTAGGGACAGGGTACTACGAGCAGTACTTC | CASSLGTGYYEQYF
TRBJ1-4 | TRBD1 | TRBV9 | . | TGTGCCAGCAGCGTAGCCGGGACAGGGAATGAAAAACTGTTTTTT | CASSVAGTGNEKLFF
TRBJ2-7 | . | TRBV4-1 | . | TGCGCCAGCAGCCAAGTCCTAGGCGAGCAGTACTTC | CASSQVLGEQYF
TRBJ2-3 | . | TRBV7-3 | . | TGTGCCAGCAGCTTAGGTGCGAACGTGGCAGATACGCAGTATTTT | CASSLGANVADTQYF
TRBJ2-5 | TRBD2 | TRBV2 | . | TGTGCCAGCAGCGCAAGACTAGCGGCCCAAGAGACCCAGTACTTC | CASSARLAAQETQYF
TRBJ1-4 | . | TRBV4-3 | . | TGCGCCAGCAGCCAAGAGGGCGGGGTTGGGGAAAAACTGTTTTTT | CASSQEGGVGEKLFF
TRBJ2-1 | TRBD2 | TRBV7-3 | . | TGTGCCAGCAGTCAAGCAGGTCTAGCGGGGGTCAACTCCTACAATGAGCAGTTCTTC | CASSQAGLAGVNSYNEQFF
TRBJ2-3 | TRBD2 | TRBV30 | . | TGTGCCTGGAGTGTAACGGGAGGGAGCACAGATACGCAGTATTTT | CAWSVTGGSTDTQYF
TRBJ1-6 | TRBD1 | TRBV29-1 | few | TGCAGCGTGAGATCTTCGGACAGGGCTTTGCTTAATTCACCCCTCCACTTT | CSVRSSDRALLNSPLHF
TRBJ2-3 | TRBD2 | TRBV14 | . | TGTGCCAGCAGCCAAGGTCTAGCGGGATCGGCAGATACGCAGTATTTT | CASSQGLAGSADTQYF
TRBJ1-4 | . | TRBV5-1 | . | TGCGCCAGCAGCGACACCGTGATTGGGGGGTCTGAAAAACTGTTTTTT | CASSDTVIGGSEKLFF
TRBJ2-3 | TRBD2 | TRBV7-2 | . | TGTGCCAGCAGCTTAGCAGCGGGAGGGCCCAGCACAGATACGCAGTATTTT | CASSLAAGGPSTDTQYF
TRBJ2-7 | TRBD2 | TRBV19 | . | TGTGCCAGTAGTATAACTAGCGGGAGCGACGAGCAGTACTTC | CASSITSGSDEQYF
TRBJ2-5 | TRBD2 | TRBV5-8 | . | TGTGCCAGCAGCTTGGGGCTAGCGGGGGAAGAGACCCAGTACTTC | CASSLGLAGEETQYF